This T cell receptor (beta chain) was sequenced for a study of T cell repertoires in cytomegalovirus infection (dated by TCRdb to about 2019). In the study overall: Donor HLA type was relevant to the analysis, because carriage of CMV infection together with the matching HLA type was indicated by public TCR beta signatures. The full study reports these points: In the ex vivo response, HLA-C-restricted CMV-specific TCR beta clonotypes were dominant, and in two of eight donors the single most frequent clonotype came from this HLA-C-restricted group. Cumulative frequency of public TCR beta family members discriminated carriers of CMV infection plus the relevant HLA type in this cohort and an independent 352-donor cohort.

Sequencing relied on an Illumina HiSeq 1500. TCRdb passed the public sequencing reads through fastp at Q25 and MiXCR, retaining productive beta sequences. Duplicate CDR3 protein sequences are folded into a single record with the most common DNA and genes. For this sample there are over 450,000 distinct CDR3 sequences; around 11% appear just once. The ten largest make up around 9.6% of the sample. This clonotype came up many times. This receptor's antigen is unknown. There are no base qualities to consult, and no much larger clone falls within one base. V is reduced by 8 bases and J by 4 bases, leaving a spacing of 11 bases between them. The CDR3, cysteine through phenylalanine, is 12 amino acids long. The sequence is cut down to CDR3 DNA, 36 bases in frame from base 1. Taken from the germline V gene (reference sequence), the CDR1 and CDR2 loops are SEHNR and FQNEAQ.

Recombination joined TRBV7-9 with TRBJ1-1; the D segment cannot be called with confidence. The receptor's source is a human donor in good health (CMV status not recorded). Some clones in this sample may be carry-over from other donors' samples. The sequenced sample was PBMCs. Read as DNA, the sequence is TGTGCCAGCCGACGGGGAATCACTGAAGCTTTCTTT. This yields the protein CASRRGITEAFF.